Below are 20 T cell receptor beta chains sequenced from a single sample in a study of blood T cell repertoires in COVID-19. Clones were read by immunoSEQ multiplex PCR, and TCRdb kept only the in-frame ones, dropping some. The data contain about 260,000 clones, about 82% of them singletons. The source material was PBMCs or T cells enriched from blood (not recorded which). These receptors all come from a woman in her 50s who had recovered from COVID-19.

The V gene is TRBV6-5, the J gene TRBJ1-4, with D perhaps matching TRBD1 (6 bases). In germline, CDR1 is MNHEY, CDR2 SVGAGI. V lost 0 bases and J lost 8, with 13 bases in between. The CDR3 is 15 residues long. Written as DNA, the CDR3 is TGTGCCAGCAGTTACTCGGGGGCCTCAGGAGAAAAACTGTTTTTT. This sequence encodes CASSYSGASGEKLFF.

A single count supports this clone. The CDR3 is CASSYLHGYTF. Here the CDR3 DNA reads TGTGCCAGCAGTTACCTTCATGGCTACACCTTC. The chain has TRBV6-6 and TRBJ1-2; no firm D call. Germline lookup yields CDR1 MNHNY and CDR2 SVGAGI (reference sequence). The CDR3 runs to 11 residues. V was cut by 2 bases and J by 6 bases, with 4 bases left in between.

The chain employs TRBV7-2 and TRBJ2-7; 7 bases fit TRBD2. Germline V gene lookup returns CDR1 SGHTA and CDR2 FQGNSA. With 0 bases clipped from V and 3 bases from J, the junction kept 2 bases outside the gene matches. CDR3 size: 14 residues. In nucleotides, the CDR3 is TGTGCCAGCAGCTTAGCGCGGGACTACTACGAGCAGTACTTC. Its protein product is CASSLARDYYEQYF.

V and J are TRBV28 and TRBJ1-6, with D hard to call. The CDR3 is 15 amino acids. Trimming pared 0 bases from V and 2 bases from J, leaving 5 bases between. Germline assignment: CDR1 MDHEN and CDR2 SYDVKM. The CDR3 region is CASSLWSAYNSPLHF. CDR3 nucleotide sequence: TGTGCCAGCAGTTTATGGTCCGCCTATAATTCACCCCTCCACTTT.

The genes are TRBV7-2 and TRBJ1-5, with 10 bases fitting TRBD1. V lost 3 bases and J lost 1; bases outside the gene matches: 3. The CDR3 runs to 16 residues. Germline CDR1 reads SGHTA; CDR2 reads FQGNSA. CDR3 nucleotides: TGTGCCAGCAGCTTCGGGACAGGGGTAAGCAATCAGCCCCAGCATTTT. Translated, it gives CASSFGTGVSNQPQHF.

The CDR3 DNA sequence: TGTGCCAGCAGCTTCTATACCGGGTCCCGCACAGATACGCAGTATTTT. Translated, it gives CASSFYTGSRTDTQYF. The chain carries TRBV5-4 and TRBJ2-3; D not certain. Germline lookup yields CDR1 SGHNT and CDR2 YYREEE (reference sequence). The ends were cut back, 2 bases at V and 1 base at J, with 14 bases in the middle. The CDR3 extends over 16 amino acids.

The genes are TRBV7-3 and TRBJ2-7; the match to TRBD2 covers 13 bases. Trimming took 5 bases from V and 0 from J; bases not matched to a gene: 4. CDR3 length equals 16 residues. Germline V CDR1 and CDR2: SGHTA, FQGTGA. The CDR3 region is CASSPWTSGSSYEQYF. CDR3 DNA: TGTGCCAGCAGCCCGTGGACTAGCGGGAGCTCCTACGAGCAGTACTTC.

The chain links TRBV5-1 to TRBJ2-7, with 13 bases fitting TRBD2. J lost 4 bases, V lost 0 bases, and 10 bases had no gene match. Germline CDR1 reads SGHRS; CDR2 reads YFSETQ. This CDR3 contains 18 residues. CDR3 in DNA: TGCGCCAGCAGCTTGGGGAAAGGACTAGCGGGAGATTTATACGAGCAGTACTTC. It is translated as CASSLGKGLAGDLYEQYF.

The table lists this clone with a count of one. This chain links TRBV5-6 with TRBJ2-3, with D perhaps matching TRBD2 (5 bases). The CDR3 is 17 amino acids. The V gene lost 3 bases and the J gene lost 3 bases, with 20 bases spanning the gap. Germline lookup yields CDR1 SGHDT and CDR2 YYEEEE. The CDR3 reads CASSSPLVQRLTDTQYF. CDR3 in DNA: TGTGCCAGCAGCTCCCCCTTGGTCCAGCGGCTTACAGATACGCAGTATTTT.

The chain's CDR3 is CATTEGVGKNIQYF. As DNA, the CDR3 is TGTGCCACCACCGAGGGGGTAGGCAAAAACATTCAGTACTTC. The V gene is TRBV6-5, the J gene TRBJ2-4; D may be TRBD1 (6 bases). There are 14 residues in the CDR3. Germline V CDR1 and CDR2: MNHEY, SVGAGI. Trimming stripped 10 bases from V and 3 bases from J, with 16 bases between.

This chain uses TRBV30 with TRBJ1-4; D not resolved. The germline V gene encodes CDR1 GTSNPN and CDR2 SVGIG (reference sequence). Trimming removed 3 bases at V and 3 bases at J, with 26 bases between. The CDR3 consists of 19 residues. The CDR3 loop reads CAWSPIRVRIVLSNEKLFF. The CDR3 DNA reads TGTGCCTGGAGCCCCATCCGGGTCCGTATCGTTCTCTCTAATGAAAAACTGTTTTTT.

The J gene is TRBJ2-3, the V gene TRBV11-2; a weak D match, TRBD1 (5 bases). V lost 1 base and J lost 5, with 16 bases in between. The CDR3 runs to 16 residues. From germline, CDR1 is SGHAT and CDR2 FQNNGV. In DNA form, the CDR3 reads TGTGCCAGCAGCTTAGGACACAGGTTCTCTCTAGATACGCAGTATTTT. It is translated as CASSLGHRFSLDTQYF.

Remarks on this clone: The junction and the germline gene differ at one end; a read error may be behind it. The V gene is TRBV6-5, the J gene TRBJ1-2, with 7 bases matching TRBD1. Germline V CDR1 and CDR2: MNHEY, SVGAGI. This CDR3 has 13 amino acids. CDR3: CASSPPGQSLLSF. CDR3 nucleotide sequence: TGTGCCAGCAGTCCACCGGGACAGTCTCTTTTGTCCTTC.

V gene TRBV6-2 or TRBV6-3 combines with J gene TRBJ2-4; 10 nucleotides match TRBD2. With V trimmed by 5 bases and J by 4 bases, 8 bases remained unmatched. This CDR3 is 16 amino acids long. The germline gives CDR1 MNHEY, CDR2 SVGEGT. CDR3 amino acids: CASSPQSGGGKNIQYF. In nucleotides, the CDR3 is TGTGCCAGCAGTCCCCAGAGCGGGGGGGGAAAAAACATTCAGTACTTC.

The chain uses TRBV28 and TRBJ1-2; 10 nucleotides agree with TRBD1. In germline, CDR1 is MDHEN, CDR2 SYDVKM. The CDR3 sequence is 17 residues long. J lost 2 bases, V lost 7 bases, and 13 bases had no gene match. The CDR3 is CASTPPTGTGANYGYTF. CDR3 bases: TGTGCCAGCACCCCCCCGACAGGGACAGGGGCAAACTATGGCTACACCTTC.

This chain links TRBV19 with TRBJ1-1; the match to TRBD1 covers 7 bases. This CDR3 spans 13 amino acids. CDR1 LNHDA and CDR2 SQIVND come from the germline V gene (reference sequence). The trim removed 7 bases at V and 2 bases at J, leaving 4 bases unmatched. The chain's CDR3 is CASNNRGNTEAFF. For the CDR3, the DNA is TGTGCCAGTAATAACAGGGGAAACACTGAAGCTTTCTTT. Together with reference TRBV19 and TRBJ1-1, the CDR3 gives the full variable domain: DGGITQSPKYLFRKEGQNVTLSCEQNLNHDAMYWYRQDPGQGLRLIYYSQIVNDFQKGDIAEGYSVSREKKESFPLTVTSAQKNPTAFYLCASNNRGNTEAFFGQGTRLTVV.

This sequence joins TRBV7-9 and TRBJ2-7; TRBD2 might be the D (7 bases). The CDR3 is made up of 14 amino acids. CDR1 SEHNR and CDR2 FQNEAQ come from the germline V gene (reference sequence). V gave up 3 bases and J gave up 2 bases, with 11 bases separating them. This chain's CDR3 is CASSFRGATYEQYF. For the CDR3, the DNA is TGTGCCAGCAGCTTCCGGGGGGCAACCTACGAGCAGTACTTC.

The chain links TRBV7-2 to TRBJ1-2; tentative D call: TRBD1 (6 bases). The CDR3 runs 13 residues. Germline V gives CDR1 SGHTA, CDR2 FQGNSA. V lost 2 bases, J lost 8 bases, and 12 bases lay in between. The CDR3 nucleotides are TGTGCCAGCAGCTTATCAGGGGCGCGGGGCTACACCTTC. This encodes CASSLSGARGYTF. Complete variable domain (other parts from reference TRBV7-2 and TRBJ1-2): GAGVSQSPSNKVTEKGKDVELRCDPISGHTALYWYRQSLGQGLEFLIYFQGNSAPDKSGLPSDRFSAERTGGSVSTLTIQRTQQEDSAVYLCASSLSGARGYTFGSGTRLTVV.

The chain couples TRBV2 to TRBJ2-3; 12 bases match TRBD2. The germline V gene encodes CDR1 SNHLY and CDR2 FYNNEI. The junction had 3 bases not matched to a gene; V was cut back by 7 bases and J by 4 bases. The CDR3 has 14 residues. This CDR3 is CASTRLAGADTQYF. The CDR3 coding sequence is TGTGCCAGCACCAGACTAGCGGGGGCAGATACGCAGTATTTT.

This clone was found a few times. The V call is TRBV29-1, the J call TRBJ1-2; 7 bases map to TRBD1. The junction had 2 bases not matched to a gene; V was cut back by 3 bases and J by 4 bases. The CDR3 has 12 residues. CDR1 is SQVTM, CDR2 ANQGSEA, per germline. The CDR3 protein is CSVEDRLYGYTF. In DNA form, the CDR3 reads TGCAGCGTTGAGGACAGGCTCTATGGCTACACCTTC.